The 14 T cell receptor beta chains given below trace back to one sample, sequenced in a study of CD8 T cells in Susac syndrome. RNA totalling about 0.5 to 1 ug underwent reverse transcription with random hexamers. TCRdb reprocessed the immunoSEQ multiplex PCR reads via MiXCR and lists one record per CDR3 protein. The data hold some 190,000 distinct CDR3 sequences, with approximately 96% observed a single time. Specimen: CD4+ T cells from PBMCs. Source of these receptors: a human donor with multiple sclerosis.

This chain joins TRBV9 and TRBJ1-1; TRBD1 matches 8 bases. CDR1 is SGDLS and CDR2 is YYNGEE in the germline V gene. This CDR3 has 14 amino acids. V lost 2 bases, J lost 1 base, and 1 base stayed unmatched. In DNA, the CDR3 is TGTGCCAGCAGCGTGGGGACAGGGAACACTGAAGCTTTCTTT. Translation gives CASSVGTGNTEAFF.

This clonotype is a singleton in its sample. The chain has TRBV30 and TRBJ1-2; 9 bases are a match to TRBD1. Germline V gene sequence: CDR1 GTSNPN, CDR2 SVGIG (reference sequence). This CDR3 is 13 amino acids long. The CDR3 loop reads CACPGTGSYGYTF. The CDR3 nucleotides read TGTGCTTGTCCCGGGACAGGGTCCTATGGCTACACCTTC.

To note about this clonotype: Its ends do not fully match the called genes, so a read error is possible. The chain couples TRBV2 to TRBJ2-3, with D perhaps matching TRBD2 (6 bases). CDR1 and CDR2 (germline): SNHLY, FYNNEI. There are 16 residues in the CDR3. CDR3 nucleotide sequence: TGTGCCAACAGTTTCTATGGCGGGGTGGGCACAGATACGCAGTATTTT. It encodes CANSFYGGVGTDTQYF.

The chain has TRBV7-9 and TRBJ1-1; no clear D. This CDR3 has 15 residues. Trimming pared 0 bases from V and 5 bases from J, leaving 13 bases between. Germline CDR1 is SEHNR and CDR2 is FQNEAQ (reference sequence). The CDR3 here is CASSLAREGQTEAFF. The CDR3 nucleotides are TGTGCCAGCAGCTTAGCGAGGGAAGGGCAAACTGAAGCTTTCTTT.

CDR3 coding DNA: TGCAGTGCGCGACAGCCTGGGGCCAACGTCCTGACTTTC. Translating gives CSARQPGANVLTF. The chain recombines TRBV20-1 with TRBJ2-6, with D possibly being TRBD1 (5 bases). There are 13 residues in the CDR3. V was clipped by 6 bases and J by 2 bases, with 8 bases between them. CDR1 is DFQATT and CDR2 is SNEGSKA in the germline V gene (reference sequence).

CDR3 nucleotides: TGTGCCAGCAGTCAGTCCGGTGGCTACACCTTC. It yields the protein CASSQSGGYTF. The chain employs TRBV12-3 or TRBV12-4 and TRBJ1-2; D is ambiguous. This CDR3 spans 11 amino acids. V was cut by 5 bases and J by 7 bases, with 8 bases left in between.

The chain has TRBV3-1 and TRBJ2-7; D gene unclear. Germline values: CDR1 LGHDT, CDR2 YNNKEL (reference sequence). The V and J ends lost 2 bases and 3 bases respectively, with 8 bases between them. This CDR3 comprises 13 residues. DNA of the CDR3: TGTGCCAGCAGCCAAAGAAACGGCTACGAGCAGTACTTC. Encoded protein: CASSQRNGYEQYF.

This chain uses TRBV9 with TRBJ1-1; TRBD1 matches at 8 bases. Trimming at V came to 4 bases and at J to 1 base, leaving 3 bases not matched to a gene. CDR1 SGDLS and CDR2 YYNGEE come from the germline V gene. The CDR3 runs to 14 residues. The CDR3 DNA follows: TGTGCCAGCAGCACAGGACAGGGGAACACTGAAGCTTTCTTT. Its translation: CASSTGQGNTEAFF.

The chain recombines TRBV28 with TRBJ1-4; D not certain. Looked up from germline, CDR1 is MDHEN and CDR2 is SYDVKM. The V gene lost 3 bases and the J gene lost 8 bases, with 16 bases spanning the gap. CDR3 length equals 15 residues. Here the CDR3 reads CASSFRPDRGEKLFF. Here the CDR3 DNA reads TGTGCCAGCAGTTTCCGCCCCGACCGAGGGGAAAAACTGTTTTTT.

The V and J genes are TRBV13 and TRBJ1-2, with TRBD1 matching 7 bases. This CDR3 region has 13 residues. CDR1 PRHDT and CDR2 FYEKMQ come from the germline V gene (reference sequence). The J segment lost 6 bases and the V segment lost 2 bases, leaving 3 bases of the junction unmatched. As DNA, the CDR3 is TGTGCCAGCAGCTTAAGAGGGGGCCATGGCTACACCTTC. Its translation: CASSLRGGHGYTF.

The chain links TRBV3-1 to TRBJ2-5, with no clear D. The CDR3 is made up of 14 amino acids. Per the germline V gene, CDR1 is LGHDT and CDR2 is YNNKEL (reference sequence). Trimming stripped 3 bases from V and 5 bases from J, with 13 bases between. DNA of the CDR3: TGTGCCAGCAGCCACGCCGACCGATGGGAGACCCAGTACTTC. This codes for CASSHADRWETQYF.

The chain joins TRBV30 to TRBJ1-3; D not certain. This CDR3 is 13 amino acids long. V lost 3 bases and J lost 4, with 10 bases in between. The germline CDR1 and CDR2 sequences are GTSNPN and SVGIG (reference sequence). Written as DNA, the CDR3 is TGTGCCTGGAGGATGGGTCCCGGAAACACCATATATTTT. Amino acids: CAWRMGPGNTIYF. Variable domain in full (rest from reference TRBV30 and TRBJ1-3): SQTIHQWPATLVQPVGSPLSLECTVEGTSNPNLYWYRQAAGRGLQLLFYSVGIGQISSEVPQNLSASRPQDRQFILSSKKLLLSDSGFYLCAWRMGPGNTIYFGEGSWLTVV.

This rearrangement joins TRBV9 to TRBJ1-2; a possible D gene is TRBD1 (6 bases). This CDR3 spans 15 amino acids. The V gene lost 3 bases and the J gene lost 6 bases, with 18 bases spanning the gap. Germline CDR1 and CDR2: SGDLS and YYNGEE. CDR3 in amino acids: CASSASWGAGHGYTF. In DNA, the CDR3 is TGTGCCAGCAGCGCCTCGTGGGGGGCCGGACATGGCTACACCTTC. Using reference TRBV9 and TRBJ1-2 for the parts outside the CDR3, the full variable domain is DSGVTQTPKHLITATGQRVTLRCSPRSGDLSVYWYQQSLDQGLQFLIQYYNGEERAKGNILERFSAQQFPDLHSELNLSSLELGDSALYFCASSASWGAGHGYTFGSGTRLTVV.

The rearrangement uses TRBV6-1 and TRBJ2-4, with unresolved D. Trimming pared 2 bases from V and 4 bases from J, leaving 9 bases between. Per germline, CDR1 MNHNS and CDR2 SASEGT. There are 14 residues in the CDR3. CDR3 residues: CASSEQAAKNIQYF. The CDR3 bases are TGTGCCAGCAGTGAACAGGCGGCTAAAAACATTCAGTACTTC.